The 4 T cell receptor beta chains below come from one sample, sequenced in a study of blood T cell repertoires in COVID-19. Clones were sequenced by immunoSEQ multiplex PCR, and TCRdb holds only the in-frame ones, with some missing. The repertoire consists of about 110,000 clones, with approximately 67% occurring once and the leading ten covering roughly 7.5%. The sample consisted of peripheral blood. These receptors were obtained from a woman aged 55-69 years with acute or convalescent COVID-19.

The chain's CDR3 is CASSPGGWAGEETQYF. The CDR3 DNA reads TGTGCCAGCAGCCCCGGGGGATGGGCGGGAGAAGAGACCCAGTACTTC. The chain employs TRBV11-3 and TRBJ2-5; 7 nucleotides align to TRBD2. Losses at the gene ends were 5 bases for V and 3 bases for J; bases not matched to a gene: 12. Germline loops: CDR1 SGHNT, CDR2 YENEEA. The CDR3 spans 16 residues.

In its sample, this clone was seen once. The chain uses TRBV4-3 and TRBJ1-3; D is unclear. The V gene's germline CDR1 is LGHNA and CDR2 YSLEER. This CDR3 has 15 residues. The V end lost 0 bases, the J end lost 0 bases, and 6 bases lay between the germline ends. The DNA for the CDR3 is TGCGCCAGCAGCCAAGATAGTAACTCTGGAAACACCATATATTTT. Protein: CASSQDSNSGNTIYF.

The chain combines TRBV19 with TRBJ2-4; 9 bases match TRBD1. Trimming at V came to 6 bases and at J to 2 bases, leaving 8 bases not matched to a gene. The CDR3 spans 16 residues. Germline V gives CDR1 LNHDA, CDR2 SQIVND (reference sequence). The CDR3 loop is CASRRTGDLSKNIQYF. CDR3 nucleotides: TGTGCCAGTAGGAGGACAGGGGATCTTTCCAAAAACATTCAGTACTTC.

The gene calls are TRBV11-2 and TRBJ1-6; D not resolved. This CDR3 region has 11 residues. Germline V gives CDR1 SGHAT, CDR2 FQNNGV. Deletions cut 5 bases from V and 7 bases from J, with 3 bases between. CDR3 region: CASSENSPLHF. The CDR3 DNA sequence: TGTGCCAGCAGCGAGAATTCACCCCTCCACTTT.